This is a list of T cell receptor beta chains from one sample in a study of blood T cell repertoires in COVID-19. Profiling relied on immunoSEQ multiplex PCR, and the TCRdb table lists in-frame clones only, not all of them. The repertoire holds tens of thousands of clones, 80% to 90% seen once, with around 5% in the top ten. The sequenced sample consisted of peripheral blood. These receptors were collected from a man aged 50 or older with active COVID-19. The CDR3 runs from the conserved cysteine through the conserved F or W. Fields, in order: clone size, J gene, D gene, V gene, CDR3 protein, CDR3 DNA. D genes are given only for firm matches. Not all rows give a size; the values are once, few, many and, for expanded clones, a class.

once | TRBJ2-1 | NA | TRBV27 | CASSKTDSYNEQFF | TGTGCCAGCAGTAAGACGGACAGCTACAATGAGCAGTTCTTC
NA | TRBJ2-5 | TRBD1 | TRBV10-1 | CASSESGRDRQETQYF | TGCGCCAGCAGTGAGTCAGGTCGGGACAGACAAGAGACCCAGTACTTC
NA | TRBJ2-2 | NA | TRBV21-1 | CASNLANASGRENTGELFF | TGTGCCAGCAATCTGGCTAACGCTAGCGGGAGGGAAAACACCGGGGAGCTGTTTTTT
NA | TRBJ2-7 | NA | TRBV19 | CASSAGPGREQYF | TGTGCCAGTAGTGCGGGACCTGGACGCGAGCAGTACTTC
NA | TRBJ2-5 | TRBD2 | TRBV9 | CASSTRTSGEETQYF | TGTGCCAGCAGCACCAGGACTAGCGGAGAAGAGACCCAGTACTTC
NA | TRBJ2-1 | TRBD2 | TRBV4-1 | CASSQETGRLAGEHEQFF | TGCGCCAGCAGCCAAGAAACAGGGAGGCTAGCGGGAGAACATGAGCAGTTCTTC
few | TRBJ1-2 | TRBD1 | TRBV7-8 | CASSSQDFRGRRGYTF | TGTGCCAGCAGCTCCCAAGATTTCAGGGGGCGCAGGGGCTACACCTTC
once | TRBJ2-1 | NA | TRBV19 | CASSIQVDNEQFF | TGTGCCAGTAGTATTCAGGTTGATAATGAGCAGTTCTTC
NA | TRBJ2-2 | NA | TRBV5-6 | CASSSTDNRETGELFF | TGTGCCAGCAGTTCGACGGACAACCGGGAGACCGGGGAGCTGTTTTTT
NA | TRBJ2-1 | NA | TRBV5-4 | CASTPDRGSYNEQFF | TGTGCCAGCACCCCGGACCGGGGGAGCTACAATGAGCAGTTCTTC
NA | TRBJ2-7 | TRBD2 | TRBV7-8 | CASSLVAGASGSYEQYF | TGTGCCAGCAGCTTAGTAGCTGGGGCTAGCGGGAGCTACGAGCAGTACTTC
NA | TRBJ1-1 | NA | TRBV25-1 | CASSLWVEGGEAFF | TGTGCCAGCAGTCTCTGGGTAGAAGGCGGGGAAGCTTTCTTT
many | TRBJ1-3 | NA | TRBV6-6 | CASSPWGGLLSGNTIYF | TGTGCCAGCAGTCCCTGGGGGGGGCTACTCTCTGGAAACACCATATATTTT
NA | TRBJ1-2 | TRBD1 | TRBV7-9 | CASTQQGLVNYGYTF | TGTGCCAGCACCCAACAGGGGTTAGTGAACTATGGCTACACCTTC
NA | TRBJ2-2 | TRBD1 | TRBV5-1 | CASSLGRDRWDTGELFF | TGCGCCAGCAGCTTGGGCCGGGACAGGTGGGACACCGGGGAGCTGTTTTTT
NA | TRBJ2-5 | NA | TRBV7-7 | CASSFQDYPGETQYF | TGTGCTAGCAGCTTCCAGGACTACCCCGGGGAGACCCAGTACTTC
NA | TRBJ2-5 | NA | TRBV12-3/TRBV12-4 | CASSLGSLETQYF | TGTGCCAGCAGTTTAGGATCACTAGAGACCCAGTACTTC
NA | TRBJ1-2 | NA | TRBV3-1/TRBV3-2 | CASSQADQGYGYTF | TGTGCCAGCAGCCAAGCAGACCAGGGCTATGGCTACACCTTC
NA | TRBJ1-5 | NA | TRBV18 | CASSLEINSNQPQHF | TGTGCCAGCTCACTCGAGATTAATAGCAATCAGCCCCAGCATTTT
NA | TRBJ2-3 | NA | TRBV18 | CASSPPISSTDTQYF | TGTGCCAGCTCACCTCCGATTAGCAGCACAGATACGCAGTATTTT
NA | TRBJ2-7 | NA | TRBV6-1 | CASSEAFTQQGRLYF | TGTGCCAGCAGTGAAGCCTTTACGCAACAGGGAAGGCTGTACTTC
NA | TRBJ2-1 | TRBD2 | TRBV19 | CASSIRPAGGSYNEQFF | TGTGCCAGTAGTATAAGGCCAGCGGGGGGCTCCTACAATGAGCAGTTCTTC
NA | TRBJ2-7 | TRBD2 | TRBV29-1 | CSVVLAGSAVHEQYF | TGCAGCGTTGTACTAGCGGGGTCGGCGGTCCACGAGCAGTACTTC
NA | TRBJ2-5 | TRBD1 | TRBV7-3 | CASSTGVQETQYF | TGTGCCAGCAGCACAGGGGTCCAAGAGACCCAGTACTTC
NA | TRBJ2-7 | TRBD1 | TRBV27 | CASRRARGLSYEQYF | TGTGCCAGCAGGCGTGCCAGGGGGCTCTCCTACGAGCAGTACTTC
once | TRBJ2-5 | NA | TRBV10-2 | CASSDVQGKLETQYF | TGCGCCAGCAGTGACGTACAGGGCAAGTTAGAGACCCAGTACTTC
few | TRBJ2-1 | NA | TRBV5-8 | CASTKTPYNEQFF | TGTGCCAGCACCAAGACTCCCTACAATGAGCAGTTCTTC
NA | TRBJ1-1 | TRBD1 | TRBV4-2 | CASSRGQVMNTEAFF | TGTGCCAGCAGCCGCGGACAGGTCATGAACACTGAAGCTTTCTTT
NA | TRBJ2-3 | TRBD1 | TRBV18 | CASSRYPDRADTQYF | TGTGCCAGCTCACGCTATCCCGACAGGGCAGATACGCAGTATTTT
NA | TRBJ2-1 | NA | TRBV10-1 | CASSGRVGSSYNEQFF | TGCGCCAGCAGTGGACGGGTAGGGAGCTCCTACAATGAGCAGTTCTTC
NA | TRBJ1-3 | TRBD1 | TRBV19 | CASQTGTGADGNTIYF | TGTGCCAGTCAAACCGGGACAGGGGCGGATGGAAACACCATATATTTT
NA | TRBJ1-5 | TRBD1 | TRBV7-2 | CASSLEGALQPQHF | TGTGCCAGCAGCTTAGAGGGGGCCCTTCAGCCCCAGCATTTT
NA | TRBJ2-2 | NA | TRBV30 | CAWRVAVANTGELFF | TGTGCCTGGAGAGTAGCGGTCGCGAACACCGGGGAGCTGTTTTTT
NA | TRBJ2-7 | TRBD2 | TRBV5-6 | CASSLAGSGVSYEQYF | TGTGCCAGCAGCTTGGCGGGTAGCGGGGTCTCCTACGAGCAGTACTTC
few | TRBJ2-1 | NA | TRBV2 | CASSLGLNNEQFF | TGTGCCAGCAGTCTAGGACTTAACAATGAGCAGTTCTTC
once | TRBJ2-4 | NA | TRBV14 | CASSQERGGIAKNIQYF | TGTGCCAGCAGCCAAGAAAGGGGCGGTATAGCCAAAAACATTCAGTACTTC
few | TRBJ2-6 | NA | TRBV11-2 | CASSSEVSRSGSGANVLTF | TGTGCCAGCAGCTCCGAGGTCTCTAGGTCGGGTTCTGGGGCCAACGTCCTGACTTTC
NA | TRBJ2-5 | TRBD2 | TRBV12-5 | CASAPGRAPLETQYF | TGTGCTAGTGCCCCCGGGAGGGCTCCGTTGGAGACCCAGTACTTC
NA | TRBJ2-2 | TRBD1 | TRBV2 | CASRKGQANTGELFF | TGTGCCAGCAGGAAGGGACAGGCGAACACCGGGGAGCTGTTTTTT
NA | TRBJ2-5 | NA | TRBV9 | CASSARVLETQYF | TGTGCCAGCAGCGCCCGGGTCTTAGAGACCCAGTACTTC
NA | TRBJ2-7 | TRBD2 | TRBV28 | CASSSGGGGSYEQYF | TGTGCCAGCAGTTCGGGGGGAGGTGGCTCCTACGAGCAGTACTTC
NA | TRBJ2-3 | TRBD2 | TRBV4-3 | CASSQETLAGVGDTQYF | TGCGCCAGCAGCCAAGAAACCCTAGCGGGAGTGGGAGATACGCAGTATTTT
NA | TRBJ2-3 | TRBD2 | TRBV3-1/TRBV3-2 | CASSPSGRTDTQYF | TGTGCCAGCAGTCCTAGCGGGAGGACAGATACGCAGTATTTT
NA | TRBJ1-5 | NA | TRBV28 | CASSTGRSNQPQHF | TGTGCCAGCAGTACAGGACGAAGCAATCAGCCCCAGCATTTT
few | TRBJ1-2 | NA | TRBV2 | CASSVGEGGYTF | TGTGCCAGCAGTGTTGGAGAAGGTGGCTACACCTTC
NA | TRBJ2-5 | NA | TRBV5-6 | CASSLDAGRIQETQYF | TGTGCCAGCAGCTTGGACGCGGGGCGGATTCAAGAGACCCAGTACTTC
NA | TRBJ1-3 | TRBD1 | TRBV5-4 | CASSRDSSGNTIYF | TGTGCCAGCAGCCGGGACAGCTCTGGAAACACCATATATTTT
NA | TRBJ1-6 | NA | TRBV28 | CASSPAGFSNSPLHF | TGTGCCAGCAGCCCAGCCGGGTTCTCAAATTCACCCCTCCACTTT
NA | TRBJ2-7 | NA | TRBV12-3/TRBV12-4 | CASSRDFSYEQYF | TGTGCCAGCAGCAGGGACTTCTCCTACGAGCAGTACTTC
NA | TRBJ1-3 | NA | TRBV24-1 | CATSVPGGLISGNTIYF | TGTGCCACCAGTGTCCCCGGGGGGTTGATCTCTGGAAACACCATATATTTT
NA | TRBJ1-4 | NA | TRBV19 | CASSFSTTNEKLFF | TGTGCCAGTAGTTTTAGTACAACTAATGAAAAACTGTTTTTT
NA | TRBJ1-2 | NA | TRBV29-1 | CSVEGGGYGYTF | TGCAGCGTTGAAGGGGGAGGCTATGGCTACACCTTC
many | TRBJ1-5 | NA | TRBV2 | CASSEVQVNQPQHF | TGTGCCAGCAGTGAGGTGCAGGTCAATCAGCCCCAGCATTTT
NA | TRBJ1-1 | NA | TRBV18 | CASAEGRGEGTEAFF | TGTGCCAGCGCCGAGGGCCGGGGGGAAGGCACTGAAGCTTTCTTT
once | TRBJ2-3 | NA | TRBV30 | CAWSVEGAATDTQYF | TGTGCCTGGAGTGTAGAAGGGGCGGCCACAGATACGCAGTATTTT
once | TRBJ1-2 | TRBD1 | TRBV10-3 | CAISGDRVWGYTF | TGTGCCATCAGTGGGGACAGGGTTTGGGGCTACACCTTC
NA | TRBJ1-2 | TRBD1 | TRBV12-3/TRBV12-4 | CASRDRDWYGYTF | TGTGCCAGCAGGGACAGGGATTGGTATGGCTACACCTTC
NA | TRBJ1-1 | TRBD1 | TRBV6-5 | CASGEQGRNTEAFF | TGTGCCAGCGGGGAACAGGGGAGGAACACTGAAGCTTTCTTT
NA | TRBJ1-3 | NA | TRBV9 | CASSAREGSPSGNTIYF | TGTGCCAGCAGCGCCCGTGAGGGCTCCCCCTCTGGAAACACCATATATTTT
NA | TRBJ2-1 | NA | TRBV4-2 | CASSQGGSYNEQFF | TGTGCCAGCAGCCAGGGGGGCTCCTACAATGAGCAGTTCTTC